This TCR beta chain is from a study of blood T cell repertoires in COVID-19. Study-level background: Spain, Italy and the United States supplied samples that represented acute and convalescent COVID-19. PBMCs, B-cell-depleted T cells, or T cells were the source of the cDNA or gDNA that made up the material.

Worth noting for this clone: Different DNA sequences within this sample yield the same CDR3.

Original analysis: Reference gene primer amplification yielded estimated nucleated cell counts. The data were produced by immunoSEQ multiplex PCR, yet TCRdb's version contains in-frame clones alone and is incomplete. V and J calls and clone size are copied from that table; D and trimming were computed from the DNA. The table has about 120,000 clones, roughly four fifths seen once. This sequence was found in a human donor in a cohort sampled during active COVID-19. The sequencing sample was made of peripheral blood.

The chain's CDR3 is CASSRTGGPYEQYF. The CDR3 DNA follows: TGCGCCAGCAGCCGAACAGGGGGTCCATACGAGCAGTACTTC. This chain uses TRBV5-1 with TRBJ2-7, with 8 positions matching TRBD1. J lost 4 bases, V lost 4 bases, and 7 bases had no gene match. Germline CDR1 is SGHRS and CDR2 is YFSETQ. The CDR3 covers 14 residues.